Listed below are T cell receptor beta chains from one sample, sequenced in a study of blood T cell repertoires in COVID-19. Data came from immunoSEQ multiplex PCR; TCRdb stores just in-frame clones and leaves some out. Of 25,000 to 35,000 clones listed, 72% are singletons. Material for sequencing was peripheral blood. The receptors were gathered from a boy younger than 10 with active or convalescent COVID-19. Both conserved end residues are part of each CDR3. Each record gives: J gene, V gene, CDR3 protein.

J gene: TRBJ1-4; V gene: TRBV7-9; CDR3 protein: CASSPGREDEKLFF
J gene: TRBJ2-1; V gene: TRBV28; CDR3 protein: CASSPPGGRAYGEQFF
J gene: TRBJ1-5; V gene: TRBV9; CDR3 protein: CASRGPGQGRHF
J gene: TRBJ2-5; V gene: TRBV3-1/TRBV3-2; CDR3 protein: CASSQYRGGRTVRETQYF
J gene: TRBJ2-5; V gene: TRBV5-1; CDR3 protein: CASGPFFERGGPETQYF
J gene: TRBJ1-2; V gene: TRBV5-4; CDR3 protein: CASTLPGSHYGYTF
J gene: TRBJ2-2; V gene: TRBV7-2; CDR3 protein: CASSFSGGSSGELFF
J gene: TRBJ2-7; V gene: TRBV7-2; CDR3 protein: CASSLGGQPYEQYF
J gene: TRBJ1-5; V gene: TRBV24-1; CDR3 protein: CATSVTGGVGAQHF
J gene: TRBJ2-7; V gene: TRBV3-1/TRBV3-2; CDR3 protein: CASRLAGRTYEQYF
J gene: TRBJ2-5; V gene: TRBV5-1; CDR3 protein: CASSSPRRTGLAAFQETQYF
J gene: TRBJ2-1; V gene: TRBV6-5; CDR3 protein: CASSYTTGGSGDEQFF
J gene: TRBJ2-5; V gene: TRBV3-1/TRBV3-2; CDR3 protein: CASDWVAGGQETQYF
J gene: TRBJ1-6; V gene: TRBV7-9; CDR3 protein: CASTSTGDHSPLHF
J gene: TRBJ2-1; V gene: TRBV6-1; CDR3 protein: CASSESLAGRPRQFF
J gene: TRBJ2-2; V gene: TRBV9; CDR3 protein: CASSVGGTQRARELFF
J gene: TRBJ1-1; V gene: TRBV5-1; CDR3 protein: CASSLKGQNTEAFF
J gene: TRBJ1-1; V gene: TRBV29-1; CDR3 protein: CSVDSMNTEAFF
J gene: TRBJ1-2; V gene: TRBV27; CDR3 protein: CASSPERSGRGYTF
J gene: TRBJ1-5; V gene: TRBV6-1; CDR3 protein: CASSERGYNQPQHF
J gene: TRBJ2-1; V gene: TRBV5-1; CDR3 protein: CASSRGLAGGPYNEQFF
J gene: TRBJ2-3; V gene: TRBV5-4; CDR3 protein: CASTGTGTSTDTQYF
J gene: TRBJ1-1; V gene: TRBV6-5; CDR3 protein: CASRGDRQGTEAFF
J gene: TRBJ2-2; V gene: TRBV9; CDR3 protein: CASSLQGNTGELFF
J gene: TRBJ2-5; V gene: TRBV9; CDR3 protein: CASSVGTSGGSETQYF
J gene: TRBJ2-4; V gene: TRBV6-6; CDR3 protein: CASGRINIQYF
J gene: TRBJ1-3; V gene: TRBV28; CDR3 protein: CASTYLLRGPGNTIYF
J gene: TRBJ1-4; V gene: TRBV4-2; CDR3 protein: CASSQGGTGYEKLFF
J gene: TRBJ1-2; V gene: TRBV13; CDR3 protein: CASSLRSGGDGYTF
J gene: TRBJ1-6; V gene: TRBV10-3; CDR3 protein: CAISVHGRELGVPLHF
J gene: TRBJ2-7; V gene: TRBV7-3; CDR3 protein: CASSSLPGYEQYF
J gene: TRBJ2-7; V gene: TRBV7-8; CDR3 protein: CASSLNPVQGYPYEQYF
J gene: TRBJ1-6; V gene: TRBV3-1/TRBV3-2; CDR3 protein: CASSQDAGIPSPLHF
J gene: TRBJ1-4; V gene: TRBV10-3; CDR3 protein: CAISGGTNEKLFF
J gene: TRBJ2-5; V gene: TRBV10-3; CDR3 protein: CAIRGLAGETQYF
J gene: TRBJ2-1; V gene: TRBV5-1; CDR3 protein: CASSLSQGAYEQFF
J gene: TRBJ2-7; V gene: TRBV6-1; CDR3 protein: CASSESGRAWEQYF
J gene: TRBJ1-2; V gene: TRBV18; CDR3 protein: CASSPLSAGEGGYTF
J gene: TRBJ1-2; V gene: TRBV18; CDR3 protein: CASSQGQQGGYTF
J gene: TRBJ1-6; V gene: TRBV30; CDR3 protein: CAWNPTLQGNSPLHF
J gene: TRBJ2-5; V gene: TRBV11-3; CDR3 protein: CASSLGRETQYF
J gene: TRBJ2-5; V gene: TRBV12-3/TRBV12-4; CDR3 protein: CASRGGSEETQYF
J gene: TRBJ2-5; V gene: TRBV20-1; CDR3 protein: CSGGTSQYF
J gene: TRBJ2-5; V gene: TRBV7-2; CDR3 protein: CASSSGGLEETQYF
J gene: TRBJ1-2; V gene: TRBV28; CDR3 protein: CASKVGGQGVYGYTF
J gene: TRBJ2-2; V gene: TRBV1; CDR3 protein: CTSSQDPSYPLARWTGELFF
J gene: TRBJ1-5; V gene: TRBV18; CDR3 protein: CASSPQGRGQEQPQHF